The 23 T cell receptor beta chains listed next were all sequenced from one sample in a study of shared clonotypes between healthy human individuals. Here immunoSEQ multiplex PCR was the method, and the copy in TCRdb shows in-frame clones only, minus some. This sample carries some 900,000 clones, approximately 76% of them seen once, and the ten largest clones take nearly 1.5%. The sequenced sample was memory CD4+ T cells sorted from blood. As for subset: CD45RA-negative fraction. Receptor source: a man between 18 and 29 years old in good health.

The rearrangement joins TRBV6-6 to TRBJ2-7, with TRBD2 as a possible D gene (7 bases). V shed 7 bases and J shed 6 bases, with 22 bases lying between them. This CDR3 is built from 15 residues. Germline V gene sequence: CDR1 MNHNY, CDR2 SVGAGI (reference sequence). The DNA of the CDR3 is TGTGCCAGCATCCTGGGAGGCGGACTAGGGGGCGAGCAGTACTTC. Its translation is CASILGGGLGGEQYF.

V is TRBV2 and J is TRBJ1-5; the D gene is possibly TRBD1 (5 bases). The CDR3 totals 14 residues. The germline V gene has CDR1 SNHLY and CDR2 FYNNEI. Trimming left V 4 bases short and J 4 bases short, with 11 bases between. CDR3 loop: CASSAEKGNQPQHF. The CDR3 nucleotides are TGTGCCAGCAGTGCGGAGAAGGGGAATCAGCCCCAGCATTTT. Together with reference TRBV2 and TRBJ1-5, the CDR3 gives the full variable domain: EPEVTQTPSHQVTQMGQEVILRCVPISNHLYFYWYRQILGQKVEFLVSFYNNEISEKSEIFDDQFSVERPDGSNFTLKIRSTKLEDSAMYFCASSAEKGNQPQHFGDGTRLSIL.

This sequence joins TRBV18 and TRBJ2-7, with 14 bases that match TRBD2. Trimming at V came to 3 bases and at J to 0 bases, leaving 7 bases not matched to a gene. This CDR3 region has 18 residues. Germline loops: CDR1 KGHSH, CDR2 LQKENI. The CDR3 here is CASSPRGLAGGDSYEQYF. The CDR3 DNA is TGTGCCAGCTCACCGCGTGGACTAGCGGGGGGAGACTCCTACGAGCAGTACTTC.

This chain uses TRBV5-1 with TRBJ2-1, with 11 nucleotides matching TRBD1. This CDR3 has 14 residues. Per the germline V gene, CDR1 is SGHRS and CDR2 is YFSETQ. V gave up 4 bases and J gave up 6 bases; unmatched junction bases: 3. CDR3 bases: TGCGCCAGCAGCCGGGGGACAGGGGGCAATGAGCAGTTCTTC. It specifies CASSRGTGGNEQFF.

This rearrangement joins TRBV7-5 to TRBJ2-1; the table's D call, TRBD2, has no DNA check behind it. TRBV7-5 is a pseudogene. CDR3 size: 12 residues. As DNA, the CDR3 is TGTGCCAGCAGCTTAAATCGGAATGAGCAGTTCTTC. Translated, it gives CASSLNRNEQFF.

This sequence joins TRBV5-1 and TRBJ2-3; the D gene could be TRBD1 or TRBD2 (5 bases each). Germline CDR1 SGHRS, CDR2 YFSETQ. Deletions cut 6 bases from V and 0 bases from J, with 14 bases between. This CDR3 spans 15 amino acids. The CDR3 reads CASTPGTPSTDTQYF. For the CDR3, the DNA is TGCGCCAGCACCCCCGGGACCCCTAGCACAGATACGCAGTATTTT.

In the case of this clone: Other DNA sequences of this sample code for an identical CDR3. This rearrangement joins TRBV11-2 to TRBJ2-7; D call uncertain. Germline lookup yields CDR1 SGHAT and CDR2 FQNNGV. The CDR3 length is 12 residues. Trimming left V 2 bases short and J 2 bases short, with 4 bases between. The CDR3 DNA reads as TGTGCCAGCAGCTTAAGCCCCTACGAGCAGTACTTC. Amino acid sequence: CASSLSPYEQYF.

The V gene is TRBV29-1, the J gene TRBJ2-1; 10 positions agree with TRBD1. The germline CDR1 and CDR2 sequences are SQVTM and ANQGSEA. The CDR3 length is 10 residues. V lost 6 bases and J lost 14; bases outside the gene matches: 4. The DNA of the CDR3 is TGCAGCGTAGACGGGACAGGGGAGTTCTTC. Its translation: CSVDGTGEFF.

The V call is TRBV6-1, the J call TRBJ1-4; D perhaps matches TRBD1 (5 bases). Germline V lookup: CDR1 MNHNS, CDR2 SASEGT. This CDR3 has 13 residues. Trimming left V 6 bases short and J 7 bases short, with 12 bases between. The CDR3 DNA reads TGTGCCAGCAGCTACACCGGGGGTGAAAAACTGTTTTTT. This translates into CASSYTGGEKLFF.

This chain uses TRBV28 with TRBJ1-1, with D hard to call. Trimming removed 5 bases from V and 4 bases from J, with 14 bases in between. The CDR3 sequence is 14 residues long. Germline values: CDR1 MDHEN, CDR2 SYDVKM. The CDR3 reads CASSMGGLGTEAFF. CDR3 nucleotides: TGTGCCAGCAGTATGGGAGGGTTGGGCACTGAAGCTTTCTTT.

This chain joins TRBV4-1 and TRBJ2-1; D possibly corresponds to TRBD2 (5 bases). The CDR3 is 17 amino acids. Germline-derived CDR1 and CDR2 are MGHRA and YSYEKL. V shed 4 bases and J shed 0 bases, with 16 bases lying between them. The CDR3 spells CASSRGPTQSSYNEQFF. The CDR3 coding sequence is TGCGCCAGCAGCCGAGGGCCCACACAAAGCTCCTACAATGAGCAGTTCTTC.

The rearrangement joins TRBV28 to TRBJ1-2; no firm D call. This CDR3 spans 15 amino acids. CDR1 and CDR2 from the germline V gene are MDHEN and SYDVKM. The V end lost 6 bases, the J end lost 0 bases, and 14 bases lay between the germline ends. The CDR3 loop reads CASSYGLRANYGYTF. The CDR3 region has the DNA TGTGCCAGCAGCTATGGACTGAGAGCTAACTATGGCTACACCTTC.

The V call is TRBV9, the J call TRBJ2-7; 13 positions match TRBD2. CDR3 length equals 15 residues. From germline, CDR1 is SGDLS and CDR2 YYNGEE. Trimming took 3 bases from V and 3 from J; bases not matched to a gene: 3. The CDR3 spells CASSAGLAGDYEQYF. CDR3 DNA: TGTGCCAGCAGCGCCGGACTAGCGGGAGACTACGAGCAGTACTTC. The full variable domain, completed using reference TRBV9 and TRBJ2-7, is DSGVTQTPKHLITATGQRVTLRCSPRSGDLSVYWYQQSLDQGLQFLIQYYNGEERAKGNILERFSAQQFPDLHSELNLSSLELGDSALYFCASSAGLAGDYEQYFGPGTRLTVT.

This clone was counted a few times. As DNA, the CDR3 is TGTGCCAGCGCTACCTGGACGGGGACGTCTAACTATGGCTACACCTTC. This translates into CASATWTGTSNYGYTF. The rearrangement uses TRBV19 and TRBJ1-2; D perhaps matches TRBD1 (5 bases). The CDR3 has 16 amino acids. V lost 9 bases, J lost 0 bases, and 20 bases lay in between. Germline CDR1 reads LNHDA; CDR2 reads SQIVND (reference sequence).

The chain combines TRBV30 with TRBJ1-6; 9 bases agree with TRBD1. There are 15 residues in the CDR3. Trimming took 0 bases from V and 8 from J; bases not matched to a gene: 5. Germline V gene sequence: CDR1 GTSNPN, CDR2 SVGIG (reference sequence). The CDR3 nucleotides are TGTGCCTGGAGTGTACAGGGGGCTCGTTATTCACCCCTCCACTTT. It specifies CAWSVQGARYSPLHF.

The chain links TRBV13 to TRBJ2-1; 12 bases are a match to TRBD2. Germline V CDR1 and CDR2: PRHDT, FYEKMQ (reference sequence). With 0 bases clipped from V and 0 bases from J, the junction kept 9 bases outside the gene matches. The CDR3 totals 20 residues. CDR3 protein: CASSLGWTSGTTISYNEQFF. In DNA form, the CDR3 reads TGTGCCAGCAGCTTAGGTTGGACTAGCGGGACTACTATCTCCTACAATGAGCAGTTCTTC.

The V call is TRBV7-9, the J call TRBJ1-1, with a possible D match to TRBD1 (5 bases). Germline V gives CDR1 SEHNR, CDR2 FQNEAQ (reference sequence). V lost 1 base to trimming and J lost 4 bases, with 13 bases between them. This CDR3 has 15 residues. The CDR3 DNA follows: TGTGCCAGCAGCTTAGGGGGCAGGGTGGGCACTGAAGCTTTCTTT. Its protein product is CASSLGGRVGTEAFF.

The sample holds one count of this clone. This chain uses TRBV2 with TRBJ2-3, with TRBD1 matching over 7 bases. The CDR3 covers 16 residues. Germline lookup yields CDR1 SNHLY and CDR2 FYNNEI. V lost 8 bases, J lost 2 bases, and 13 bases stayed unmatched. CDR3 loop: CASLQWLGGATDTQYF. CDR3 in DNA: TGTGCCAGCCTCCAATGGTTAGGGGGCGCCACAGATACGCAGTATTTT.

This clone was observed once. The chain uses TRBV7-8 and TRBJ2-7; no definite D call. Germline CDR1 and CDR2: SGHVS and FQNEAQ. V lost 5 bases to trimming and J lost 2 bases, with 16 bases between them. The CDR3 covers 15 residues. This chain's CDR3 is CASSPRTGPTYEQYF. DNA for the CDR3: TGTGCCAGCAGCCCAAGGACCGGGCCCACCTACGAGCAGTACTTC.

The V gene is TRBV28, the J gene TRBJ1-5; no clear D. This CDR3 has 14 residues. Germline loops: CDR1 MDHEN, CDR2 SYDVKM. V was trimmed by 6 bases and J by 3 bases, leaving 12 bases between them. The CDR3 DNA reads TGTGCCAGCAGCAAAACCGGGTTCAATCAGCCCCAGCATTTT. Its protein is CASSKTGFNQPQHF.

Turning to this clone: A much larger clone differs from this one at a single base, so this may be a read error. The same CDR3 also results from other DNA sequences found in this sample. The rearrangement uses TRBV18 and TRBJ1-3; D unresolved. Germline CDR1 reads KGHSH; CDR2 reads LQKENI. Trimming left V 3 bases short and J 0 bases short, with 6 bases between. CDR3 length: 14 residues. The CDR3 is CASSPGSSGNTIYF. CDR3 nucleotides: TGTGCCAGCTCACCGGGGAGCTCTGGAAACACCATATATTTT.

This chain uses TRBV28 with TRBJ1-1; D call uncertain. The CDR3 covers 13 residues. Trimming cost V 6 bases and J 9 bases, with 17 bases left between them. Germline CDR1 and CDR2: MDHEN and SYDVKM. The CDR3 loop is CASSGPRLRKAFF. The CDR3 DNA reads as TGTGCCAGCAGCGGACCTCGGTTGAGGAAAGCTTTCTTT.

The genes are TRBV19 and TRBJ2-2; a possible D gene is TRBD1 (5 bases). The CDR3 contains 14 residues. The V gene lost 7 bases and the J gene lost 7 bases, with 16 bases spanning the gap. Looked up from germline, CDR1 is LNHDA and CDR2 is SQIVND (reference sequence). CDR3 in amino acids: CASTSTGRIGELFF. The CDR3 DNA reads TGTGCCAGTACAAGTACAGGCAGGATCGGGGAGCTGTTTTTT.